The clone carrying this T cell receptor beta chain occurred a few times. The antigen remains unidentified. Antigen-specific CD4+ T cells were expanded with viral peptide pools in the ViraFEST assay before sequencing. Subsequent to 10 days of culture, CD4+ T cells were isolated. SARS-CoV-2 infection was confirmed by PCR in the person between March and December 2020. The sample is drawn from a study of vaccination effects on CD4 cells after COVID-19. Looking at the study overall: Participants were given two doses of BNT162b2 or mRNA-1273 vaccine.

Germline V gene data show CDR1 as SGDLS and CDR2 as YYNGEE. V was pared by 0 bases and J by 4 bases, with 6 bases of the junction left unmatched. The length of the CDR3 is 15 residues. The repertoire was sequenced with immunoSEQ multiplex PCR; TCRdb's copy has only in-frame clones and lacks some. The sample has 40,000 to 50,000 clones, approximately 81% seen once; the top ten hold over 25%. Study-wide points: Post-vaccine spike-reactive clones in convalescents were mainly new vaccine-induced clones. Late post-vaccination samples showed marked contraction of infection- and vaccine-induced clones.

The input for sequencing was CD4+ T cells from PBMCs cultured with a peptide pool, taken before COVID-19 vaccination. This receptor was taken from a human donor who had a prior SARS-CoV-2 infection. V and J are TRBV9 and TRBJ1-2; 7 bases match TRBD1. This CDR3 is CASSVGRGGLYGYTF. The CDR3 DNA reads TGTGCCAGCAGCGTAGGTCGAGGGGGCCTCTATGGCTACACCTTC.